The T cell receptor (beta chain) described here comes from a study of shared clonotypes between healthy human individuals. Study-wide background: In total, the donors were two women and a few men aged 18 to 49.

After removal of 5 bases from V and 5 bases from J, the junction contained 13 bases not matched to a gene. Germline V gene data show CDR1 as SGHRS and CDR2 as YFSETQ. CDR3 length equals 16 residues. The assay was run at deep level. The unsorted PBMC replicate PCRs were performed with around 310 ng DNA, some 32,000 T cell genomes. Generated by immunoSEQ multiplex PCR, the TCRdb table keeps only in-frame clones and is missing some. This sample has around 510,000 clones, with around 78% found just once. This receptor was taken from a woman in her thirties or forties in good health. Some clones in this sample may be carry-over from other donors' samples. The genes are TRBV5-1 and TRBJ2-7; 10 nucleotides agree with TRBD1. Input material: PBMCs. The DNA of the CDR3 is TGCGCCAGCAGTCCCGGCGTGGGACAGGGGATTCACGAGCAGTACTTC. It specifies CASSPGVGQGIHEQYF.